This TCR beta chain derives from a study of a mutant IDH1 vaccine in newly diagnosed glioma. About the research overall: Patients arrived already treated with radiotherapy, temozolomide, or both, most having had both.

CDR3 length equals 10 residues. V lost 3 bases and J lost 7, with 6 bases in between. Germline CDR1 and CDR2: DFQATT and SNEGSKA (reference sequence). Libraries were prepared by immunoSEQ multiplex PCR; TCRdb keeps only in-frame clonotypes and omits some of them. Of about 51,000 clones in the sample, about three quarters were seen once. Time point defined: baseline, week 1 (first vaccination visit). Sample treatment: pre-vaccination baseline after standard-of-care therapy. Donors' newly diagnosed IDH1-mutant WHO grade 3 or 4 astrocytomas lacked nuclear ATRX. This clone is a singleton in its sample. The V call is TRBV20-1, the J call TRBJ1-2; D remains ambiguous. This sequence was found in a woman aged 40 to 50 with glioma. The input for sequencing was PBMCs, taken from a glioma patient treated with radiotherapy, temozolomide or both. This CDR3 reads CSASQVGYTF. In nucleotides, the CDR3 is TGCAGTGCTAGTCAGGTTGGCTACACCTTC.